A single sample is the source of the 30 T cell receptor beta chains below, sequenced in a study of blood T cell repertoires in COVID-19. Using immunoSEQ multiplex PCR, the repertoire was profiled, and TCRdb retains in-frame clones only, with some absent. This table holds hundreds of thousands of clones, approximately 86% found once. The sequenced sample was PBMCs or T cells enriched from blood (not recorded which). The origin of the receptors is a woman aged 45-65 years with acute COVID-19.

The chain couples TRBV18 to TRBJ1-6, with no clear D. CDR1 and CDR2 from the germline V gene are KGHSH and LQKENI. The CDR3 covers 12 residues. Trimming removed 11 bases at V and 8 bases at J, with 13 bases between. The chain's CDR3 is CAGRWGDSPLHF. The CDR3 DNA sequence: TGTGCCGGACGATGGGGAGATTCACCCCTCCACTTT.

The CDR3 protein is CASSERDGNTIYF. CDR3 sequence (DNA): TGTGCCAGCAGCGAACGGGATGGAAACACCATATATTTT. The gene calls are TRBV7-6 and TRBJ1-3; D remains ambiguous. Germline CDR1 is SGHVS and CDR2 is FNYEAQ. The CDR3 loop spans 13 amino acids. The V end lost 5 bases, the J end lost 3 bases, and 8 bases lay between the germline ends.

The chain links TRBV5-4 to TRBJ1-6, with D tentatively TRBD1 (6 bases). CDR1 and CDR2 (germline): SGHNT, YYREEE (reference sequence). This CDR3 comprises 14 residues. Trimming removed 3 bases from V and 4 bases from J, with 8 bases in between. In DNA form, the CDR3 reads TGTGCCAGCAGCTCACAGGGTTATAATTCACCCCTCCACTTT. Amino acids: CASSSQGYNSPLHF.

The chain links TRBV28 to TRBJ1-1; 7 nucleotides match TRBD1. Germline V CDR1 and CDR2: MDHEN, SYDVKM. The J segment lost 5 bases and the V segment lost 5 bases, leaving 5 bases of the junction unmatched. The CDR3 is made up of 13 amino acids. CDR3 bases: TGTGCCAGCAGTCCACAGGGGAGAACTGAAGCTTTCTTT. Translating gives CASSPQGRTEAFF.

V and J are TRBV5-1 and TRBJ2-7, with 9 bases matching TRBD2. The CDR3 is 20 amino acids. CDR1 is SGHRS and CDR2 is YFSETQ in the germline V gene. V dropped 0 bases and J dropped 6; count of bases not matched to a gene: 22. Written as DNA, the CDR3 is TGCGCCAGCAGCTTGGCCGGGCTAGCGGGGCAAGGACGACCTGGGCGCGAGCAGTACTTC. This codes for CASSLAGLAGQGRPGREQYF.

The chain employs TRBV7-9 and TRBJ2-2; tentatively, D is TRBD1 (5 bases). CDR3 size: 14 residues. Germline CDR1 and CDR2: SEHNR and FQNEAQ (reference sequence). V was shortened by 5 bases and J by 6 bases, with 13 bases between the two germline ends. The chain's CDR3 is CASSTKGYAGELFF. DNA of the CDR3: TGTGCCAGCAGCACAAAGGGGTATGCCGGGGAGCTGTTTTTT.

This chain links TRBV5-1 with TRBJ1-2; the match to TRBD1 covers 9 bases. The CDR3 has 15 amino acids. Germline V lookup: CDR1 SGHRS, CDR2 YFSETQ. V gave up 4 bases and J gave up 3 bases; unmatched junction bases: 7. CDR3 in amino acids: CASSEWTGVDYGYTF. The CDR3 region has the DNA TGCGCCAGCAGCGAGTGGACAGGGGTGGACTATGGCTACACCTTC.

This chain uses TRBV28 with TRBJ2-3; TRBD1 matches at 9 bases. With 7 bases clipped from V and 0 bases from J, the junction kept 20 bases outside the gene matches. Germline V gene sequence: CDR1 MDHEN, CDR2 SYDVKM. The CDR3 has 20 amino acids. CDR3 protein: CASTDTRGQGDIRSTDTQYF. The CDR3 DNA reads as TGTGCCAGCACCGACACCCGGGGACAGGGAGATATTAGAAGCACAGATACGCAGTATTTT.

The chain recombines TRBV6-5 with TRBJ2-5, with 7 bases aligning to TRBD1. Germline CDR1 MNHEY, CDR2 SVGAGI. V lost 7 bases to trimming and J lost 5 bases; unmatched junction nucleotides: 7. The CDR3 runs 13 residues. CDR3 bases: TGTGCCAGCAACACACAGGGGATGGAGACCCAGTACTTC. Translating gives CASNTQGMETQYF.

As regards this clone: The sample holds other DNA sequences that translate to the same CDR3. The V call is TRBV28, the J call TRBJ2-7; 7 nucleotides match TRBD1. With 5 bases clipped from V and 2 bases from J, the junction kept 6 bases outside the gene matches. The CDR3 runs 14 residues. CDR1 MDHEN and CDR2 SYDVKM come from the germline V gene. The CDR3, as DNA: TGTGCCAGCAGTCCCGGGACAGCTACCTACGAGCAGTACTTC. This encodes CASSPGTATYEQYF.

The chain combines TRBV5-1 with TRBJ1-1; D is undetermined. Germline lookup yields CDR1 SGHRS and CDR2 YFSETQ. The CDR3 runs to 12 residues. The ends were cut back, 0 bases at V and 10 bases at J, with 10 bases in the middle. The CDR3 bases are TGCGCCAGCAGCTTGGATCTGGGAGGAGCTTTCTTT. Its protein product is CASSLDLGGAFF.

This chain links TRBV21-1 with TRBJ1-5; the DNA was not used to check the table's D call, TRBD1. TRBV21-1 is tagged as a pseudogene. The CDR3 extends over 15 amino acids. The CDR3 DNA follows: TGTGCCAGCAGCAATGGGACAGGGGATGATCAGCCCCAGCATTTT. Protein product: CASSNGTGDDQPQHF.

The V call is TRBV27, the J call TRBJ1-6, with D perhaps TRBD1 (5 bases). Germline V gene lookup returns CDR1 MNHEY and CDR2 SMNVEV (reference sequence). Trimming left V 3 bases short and J 0 bases short, with 18 bases between. The CDR3 has 19 amino acids. CDR3: CASSFRPMGGGSYNSPLHF. As DNA, the CDR3 is TGTGCCAGCAGTTTTCGGCCAATGGGGGGGGGCTCCTATAATTCACCCCTCCACTTT.

The chain employs TRBV28 and TRBJ1-3; D gene unclear. The V gene lost 4 bases and the J gene lost 0 bases, with 13 bases spanning the gap. CDR3 length: 16 amino acids. Per the germline V gene, CDR1 is MDHEN and CDR2 is SYDVKM. The CDR3: CASSWRADPSGNTIYF. CDR3 nucleotides: TGTGCCAGCAGTTGGAGGGCCGATCCCTCTGGAAACACCATATATTTT.

This chain connects TRBV7-3 to TRBJ2-1, with a possible D match to TRBD1 (6 bases). Germline values: CDR1 SGHTA, CDR2 FQGTGA. This CDR3 region has 16 residues. V was clipped by 2 bases and J by 9 bases, with 20 bases between them. The CDR3 bases are TGTGCCAGCAGCTTAGGGGTAGGGGGACCCCGTGGTGAGCAGTTCTTC. It yields the protein CASSLGVGGPRGEQFF.

The table lists this clone with a count of one. V is TRBV11-3 and J is TRBJ2-1, with D possibly matching TRBD1 (5 bases). The CDR3 is 18 residues long. CDR1 and CDR2 from the germline V gene are SGHNT and YENEEA. V was clipped by 2 bases and J by 3 bases, with 20 bases between them. CDR3 amino acids: CASSLQGPSTLFYNEQFF. DNA of the CDR3: TGTGCCAGCAGCTTACAGGGTCCTTCCACCCTTTTCTACAATGAGCAGTTCTTC.

The CDR3 nucleotides are TGCGCCAGCAGCCATGGACAAGCGCAGACCGGGGAGCTGTTTTTT. Its protein is CASSHGQAQTGELFF. This chain links TRBV5-1 with TRBJ2-2, with a possible D match to TRBD1 (5 bases). V was shortened by 4 bases and J by 5 bases, with 15 bases between the two germline ends. The CDR3 length is 15 residues. From germline, CDR1 is SGHRS and CDR2 YFSETQ.

The rearrangement uses TRBV4-2 and TRBJ2-1; tentatively, D is TRBD2 (5 bases). V shed 0 bases and J shed 1 base, with 7 bases lying between them. Germline CDR1 is LGHNA and CDR2 is YNFKEQ. The CDR3 consists of 15 residues. The CDR3, as DNA: TGTGCCAGCAGCCAAGACAGCGGATCCTACAATGAGCAGTTCTTC. Translation gives CASSQDSGSYNEQFF.

The V call is TRBV27, the J call TRBJ2-3; tentatively, D is TRBD2 (5 bases). This CDR3 spans 11 amino acids. Germline assignment: CDR1 MNHEY and CDR2 SMNVEV (reference sequence). The V gene lost 6 bases and the J gene lost 6 bases, with 7 bases spanning the gap. Here the CDR3 DNA reads TGTGCCAGCAGGGACTGGGATACGCAGTATTTT. The encoded protein is CASRDWDTQYF.

This chain joins TRBV6-5 and TRBJ2-1; no clear D gene. Germline V gene data show CDR1 as MNHEY and CDR2 as SVGAGI. CDR3 length equals 11 residues. Trimming cost V 5 bases and J 10 bases, with 9 bases left between them. The CDR3 region has the DNA TGTGCCAGCAGTAGTCTCGGGGAGCAGTTCTTC. This sequence encodes CASSSLGEQFF.

The V call is TRBV19, the J call TRBJ1-1, with 9 bases aligning to TRBD1. CDR3 length: 15 residues. With V trimmed by 9 bases and J by 0 bases, 8 bases remained unmatched. The germline gives CDR1 LNHDA, CDR2 SQIVND (reference sequence). The DNA for the CDR3 is TGTGCCAGCGCTACAGGGGGCTCCCTGAACACTGAAGCTTTCTTT. Translation gives CASATGGSLNTEAFF.

The chain is built from TRBV20-1 and TRBJ2-7, with a tentative D call TRBD2 (5 bases). V shed 3 bases and J shed 7 bases, with 16 bases lying between them. Germline V gene lookup returns CDR1 DFQATT and CDR2 SNEGSKA (reference sequence). There are 13 residues in the CDR3. The CDR3 loop reads CSASRATPGEQYF. CDR3 in DNA: TGCAGTGCTAGTCGAGCTACCCCGGGGGAGCAGTACTTC.

Of note for this clone: At one end, the junction sequence differs from germline, possibly due to a read error. This chain connects TRBV12-3 or TRBV12-4 to TRBJ2-7; TRBD2 matches 10 bases. There are 13 residues in the CDR3. CDR3 amino acids: CASSLELAGLVVF. The CDR3 nucleotides are TGTGCCAGCAGTTTAGAACTAGCGGGGCTCGTTGTCTTC.

V and J are TRBV11-1 and TRBJ1-5, with TRBD1 identical over 11 bases. V shed 5 bases, J shed 5 bases, and the junction held 5 bases outside the gene matches. Germline V gives CDR1 SGHAT, CDR2 FQDESV (reference sequence). CDR3 length: 15 amino acids. CDR3 sequence reads: CASSRRDRGDQPQHF. In DNA, the CDR3 is TGTGCCAGCAGCCGCCGGGACAGGGGGGATCAGCCCCAGCATTTT.

This clone was seen a few times. The genes are TRBV28 and TRBJ2-7; 7 bases agree with TRBD2. Germline V gives CDR1 MDHEN, CDR2 SYDVKM. The CDR3 runs to 17 residues. V gave up 5 bases and J gave up 3 bases; unmatched junction bases: 16. The CDR3 nucleotides read TGTGCCAGCAGTGAGAGAGCCCTTGCGGGGGATAACTACGAGCAGTACTTC. Its protein product is CASSERALAGDNYEQYF.

The DNA of the CDR3 is TGTGCCAGCAGTTATGGTGGAGGGACAGGCTCCTACGAGCAGTACTTC. Protein: CASSYGGGTGSYEQYF. The chain links TRBV6-5 to TRBJ2-7; TRBD1 agrees at 8 bases. V dropped 3 bases and J dropped 0; count of bases not matched to a gene: 7. The length of the CDR3 is 16 residues. CDR1 is MNHEY and CDR2 is SVGAGI in the germline V gene.

The chain uses TRBV2 and TRBJ2-7, with D possibly matching TRBD1 (5 bases). Looked up from germline, CDR1 is SNHLY and CDR2 is FYNNEI. The ends were cut back, 6 bases at V and 7 bases at J, with 19 bases in the middle. The CDR3 sequence is 14 residues long. In nucleotides, the CDR3 is TGTGCCAGCAGCGCTCTGACGGACACGCTGGAGCAGTACTTC. Encoded protein: CASSALTDTLEQYF.

The chain joins TRBV18 to TRBJ1-3, with D possibly being TRBD1 (6 bases). Trimming removed 3 bases at V and 2 bases at J, with 11 bases between. The CDR3 extends over 15 amino acids. The V gene's germline CDR1 is KGHSH and CDR2 LQKENI. CDR3 in amino acids: CASSPQQGTGNTIYF. As DNA, the CDR3 is TGTGCCAGCTCACCTCAACAGGGTACTGGAAACACCATATATTTT.

This chain uses TRBV19 with TRBJ2-3, with 8 bases matching TRBD1. CDR1 is LNHDA and CDR2 is SQIVND in the germline V gene (reference sequence). The CDR3 is 17 residues long. The ends lost 0 bases at V and 2 bases at J; junction bases unmatched: 7. CDR3 nucleotide sequence: TGTGCCAGTAGTATAGATCCGGACAGGGCCCACACAGATACGCAGTATTTT. Its translation: CASSIDPDRAHTDTQYF. The entire variable domain, with the rest obtained from reference TRBV19 and TRBJ2-3, is as follows: DGGITQSPKYLFRKEGQNVTLSCEQNLNHDAMYWYRQDPGQGLRLIYYSQIVNDFQKGDIAEGYSVSREKKESFPLTVTSAQKNPTAFYLCASSIDPDRAHTDTQYFGPGTRLTVL.

On this clone: This sequence may be a read error, since a much larger clone differs from it by one base. This rearrangement joins TRBV27 to TRBJ2-2; 7 positions match TRBD1. Germline values: CDR1 MNHEY, CDR2 SMNVEV (reference sequence). CDR3 size: 15 residues. V was pared by 2 bases and J by 0 bases, with 0 bases of the junction left unmatched. CDR3 DNA sequence: TGTGCCAGCAGTTTAGGGACAGCGAACACCGGGGAGCTGTTTTTT. Protein: CASSLGTANTGELFF.